Listed here are 17 T cell receptor beta chains from one sample, sequenced in a study of blood T cell repertoires in COVID-19. Sequenced by immunoSEQ multiplex PCR; TCRdb stores in-frame clones only, minus some. The sample has under 300,000 clones, about 82% seen once. Sequenced input: peripheral blood. The receptors here all came from an older woman with active or convalescent COVID-19.

This clone was seen just once. The rearrangement links TRBV4-2 to TRBJ2-5; the match to TRBD2 covers 11 bases. The length of the CDR3 is 17 residues. The ends lost 8 bases at V and 5 bases at J; junction bases unmatched: 16. In germline, CDR1 is LGHNA, CDR2 YNFKEQ. The CDR3 sequence is CASSPGLADRMGETQYF. CDR3 nucleotides: TGTGCCAGCTCGCCGGGACTAGCGGACCGTATGGGTGAGACCCAGTACTTC.

V and J are TRBV11-3 and TRBJ2-7, with 8 bases aligning to TRBD2. This CDR3 is built from 16 residues. V was clipped by 0 bases and J by 2 bases; unmatched bases: 6. Germline assignment: CDR1 SGHNT and CDR2 YENEEA. CDR3 region: CASSLEFSGTTYEQYF. CDR3 in DNA: TGTGCCAGCAGCTTAGAGTTTAGCGGGACAACCTACGAGCAGTACTTC.

The chain is built from TRBV5-1 and TRBJ2-5, with D possibly matching TRBD2 (7 bases). There are 14 residues in the CDR3. V was clipped by 5 bases and J by 2 bases, with 13 bases between them. From germline, CDR1 is SGHRS and CDR2 YFSETQ. CDR3 nucleotide sequence: TGCGCCAGCAGTAGGGGGGGGCTGCAAGAGACCCAGTACTTC. This codes for CASSRGGLQETQYF.

The chain joins TRBV6-5 to TRBJ1-2, with 7 bases aligning to TRBD1. J gave up 2 bases and V 10 bases, and 10 bases lay outside the gene matches. Germline V gene data show CDR1 as MNHEY and CDR2 as SVGAGI. The CDR3 is 14 amino acids. The CDR3 sequence is CATFPTGHNYGYTF. Here the CDR3 DNA reads TGTGCCACCTTCCCGACAGGGCACAACTATGGCTACACCTTC.

In nucleotides, the CDR3 is TGCGCCAGCAGCATTACGGACAGTTCCTACGAGCAGTACTTC. This sequence encodes CASSITDSSYEQYF. The V gene is TRBV5-1, the J gene TRBJ2-7, with D perhaps matching TRBD1 (6 bases). Trimming left V 4 bases short and J 1 base short, with 12 bases between. CDR3 size: 14 residues. From germline, CDR1 is SGHRS and CDR2 YFSETQ. The variable domain in full, completed from reference TRBV5-1 and TRBJ2-7, reads KAGVTQTPRYLIKTRGQQVTLSCSPISGHRSVSWYQQTPGQGLQFLFEYFSETQRNKGNFPGRFSGRQFSNSRSEMNVSTLELGDSALYLCASSITDSSYEQYFGPGTRLTVT.

This clone was detected only once. The rearrangement links TRBV2 to TRBJ2-3; 10 bases align to TRBD2. CDR1 and CDR2 (germline): SNHLY, FYNNEI. The CDR3 covers 17 residues. With V trimmed by 7 bases and J by 0 bases, 10 bases remained unmatched. This CDR3 reads CASTLAGGRRSTDTQYF. The CDR3 bases are TGTGCCAGCACCTTAGCGGGAGGCCGACGGAGCACAGATACGCAGTATTTT.

This clone came up once. V and J are TRBV20-1 and TRBJ2-3; TRBD2 agrees at 9 bases. This CDR3 spans 16 amino acids. Germline values: CDR1 DFQATT, CDR2 SNEGSKA (reference sequence). With V trimmed by 3 bases and J by 4 bases, 11 bases remained unmatched. CDR3 nucleotide sequence: TGCAGTGCTAGTCCCTCCTTAGCGGGAGTCGCAGATACGCAGTATTTT. This encodes CSASPSLAGVADTQYF.

This chain joins TRBV7-9 and TRBJ1-1; D might be TRBD1 (6 bases). The CDR3 extends over 15 amino acids. Trimming removed 5 bases at V and 0 bases at J, with 13 bases between. In germline, CDR1 is SEHNR, CDR2 FQNEAQ (reference sequence). This CDR3 reads CASSPPRQVNTEAFF. CDR3 bases: TGTGCCAGCAGCCCCCCGAGACAGGTGAACACTGAAGCTTTCTTT.

As regards this clone: This specimen includes other DNA sequences encoding the same CDR3. The chain employs TRBV19 and TRBJ2-5, with 11 bases that match TRBD1. V lost 3 bases to trimming and J lost 4 bases; unmatched junction nucleotides: 1. The CDR3 runs 14 residues. CDR1 is LNHDA and CDR2 is SQIVND in the germline V gene (reference sequence). In DNA, the CDR3 is TGTGCCAGTAGTATGGGGACAGGGGGAGAGACCCAGTACTTC. Its protein is CASSMGTGGETQYF.

The chain is built from TRBV2 and TRBJ1-1; possible D gene TRBD1, 6 bases. V lost 5 bases, J lost 0 bases, and 16 bases lay in between. This CDR3 contains 16 residues. Germline CDR1 is SNHLY and CDR2 is FYNNEI. CDR3 in DNA: TGTGCCAGCAGTTCAGGACAGATTATATTGAACACTGAAGCTTTCTTT. This translates into CASSSGQIILNTEAFF.

DNA of the CDR3: TGCGCCAGCAGCTTGGGCGGTGCGAGCCGGACTTTTGACACTGAAGCTTTCTTT. This sequence encodes CASSLGGASRTFDTEAFF. The chain combines TRBV5-1 with TRBJ1-1; D not resolved. Trimming cost V 0 bases and J 3 bases, with 21 bases left between them. The CDR3 totals 18 residues. From germline, CDR1 is SGHRS and CDR2 YFSETQ.

This chain uses TRBV19 with TRBJ2-1, with 16 bases aligning to TRBD2. V was clipped by 3 bases and J by 4 bases; unmatched bases: 6. This CDR3 comprises 18 residues. Germline CDR1 reads LNHDA; CDR2 reads SQIVND (reference sequence). The DNA for the CDR3 is TGTGCCAGTAGTATCTGGGGACTAGCGGGGGGGAAGTACAATGAGCAGTTCTTC. Translation gives CASSIWGLAGGKYNEQFF.

V gene TRBV25-1 combines with J gene TRBJ2-2; TRBD2 matches at 14 bases. Germline V CDR1 and CDR2: MGHDK, SYGVNS. V dropped 5 bases and J dropped 7; count of bases not matched to a gene: 6. The CDR3 has 16 residues. This chain's CDR3 is CASSSRLAGGIGELFF. The DNA for the CDR3 is TGTGCCAGCAGTTCAAGACTAGCGGGGGGGATCGGGGAGCTGTTTTTT.

The gene calls are TRBV11-2 and TRBJ2-2; D gene unclear. The V and J ends lost 3 bases and 6 bases respectively, with 5 bases between them. This CDR3 is 12 amino acids long. The germline V gene has CDR1 SGHAT and CDR2 FQNNGV. Written as DNA, the CDR3 is TGTGCCAGCAGCTTGTCTTCCGGGGAGCTGTTTTTT. Translated: CASSLSSGELFF.

This chain uses TRBV19 with TRBJ1-4; a possible D gene is TRBD1 (6 bases). Trimming stripped 5 bases from V and 11 bases from J, with 12 bases between. The CDR3 runs 12 residues. CDR1 is LNHDA, CDR2 SQIVND, per germline (reference sequence). Here the CDR3 reads CASSEQGGKLFF. In DNA, the CDR3 is TGTGCCAGTAGTGAACAGGGTGGGAAACTGTTTTTT.

The chain joins TRBV27 to TRBJ2-3; 12 bases are shared with TRBD2. The CDR3 spans 16 residues. V lost 3 bases and J lost 6; bases outside the gene matches: 7. Germline V lookup: CDR1 MNHEY, CDR2 SMNVEV (reference sequence). CDR3 in DNA: TGTGCCAGCAGTTTTGCTCTAGCGGGGGGGCATGATACGCAGTATTTT. The encoded protein is CASSFALAGGHDTQYF.

The V gene is TRBV11-2, the J gene TRBJ1-4; 7 bases match TRBD1. Unmatched junction bases numbered 4, after V lost 3 bases and J lost 0 bases. The CDR3 runs to 16 residues. Germline CDR1 and CDR2: SGHAT and FQNNGV. The CDR3 DNA follows: TGTGCCAGCAGCTTTCTGCAGGGGGCAACTAATGAAAAACTGTTTTTT. Translated, it gives CASSFLQGATNEKLFF.